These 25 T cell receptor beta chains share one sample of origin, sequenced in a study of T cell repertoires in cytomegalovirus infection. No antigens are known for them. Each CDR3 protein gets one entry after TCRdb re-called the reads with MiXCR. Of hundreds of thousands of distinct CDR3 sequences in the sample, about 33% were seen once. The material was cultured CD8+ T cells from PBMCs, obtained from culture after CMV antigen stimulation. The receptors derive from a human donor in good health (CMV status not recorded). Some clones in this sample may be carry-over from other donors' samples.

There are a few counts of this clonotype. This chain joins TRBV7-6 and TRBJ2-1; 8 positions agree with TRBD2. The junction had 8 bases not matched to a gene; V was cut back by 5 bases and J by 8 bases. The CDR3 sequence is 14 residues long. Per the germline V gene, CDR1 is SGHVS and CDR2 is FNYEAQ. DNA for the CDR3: TGTGCCAGCAGCCCCACTAGCGGCGGAGATGAGCAGTTCTTC. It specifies CASSPTSGGDEQFF. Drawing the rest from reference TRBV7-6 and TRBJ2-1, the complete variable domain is GAGVSQSPRYKVTKRGQDVALRCDPISGHVSLYWYRQALGQGPEFLTYFNYEAQQDKSGLPNDRFSAERPEGSISTLTIQRTEQRDSAMYRCASSPTSGGDEQFFGPGTRLTVL.

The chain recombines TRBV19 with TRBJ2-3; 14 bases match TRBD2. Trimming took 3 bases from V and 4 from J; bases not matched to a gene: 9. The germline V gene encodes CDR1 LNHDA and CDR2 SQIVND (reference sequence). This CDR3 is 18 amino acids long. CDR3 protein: CASSMTSGGAIAADTQYF. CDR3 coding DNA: TGTGCCAGTAGTATGACTAGCGGGGGGGCCATCGCCGCAGATACGCAGTATTTT.

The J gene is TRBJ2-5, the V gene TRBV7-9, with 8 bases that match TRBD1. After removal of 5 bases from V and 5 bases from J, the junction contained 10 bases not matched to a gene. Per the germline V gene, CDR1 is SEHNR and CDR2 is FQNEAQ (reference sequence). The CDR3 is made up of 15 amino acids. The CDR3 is CASSPGQGVRETQYF. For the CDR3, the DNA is TGTGCCAGCAGCCCCGGACAGGGCGTCAGGGAGACCCAGTACTTC. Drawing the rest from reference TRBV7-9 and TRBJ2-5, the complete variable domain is DTGVSQNPRHKITKRGQNVTFRCDPISEHNRLYWYRQTLGQGPEFLTYFQNEAQLEKSRLLSDRFSAERPKGSFSTLEIQRTEQGDSAMYLCASSPGQGVRETQYFGPGTRLLVL.

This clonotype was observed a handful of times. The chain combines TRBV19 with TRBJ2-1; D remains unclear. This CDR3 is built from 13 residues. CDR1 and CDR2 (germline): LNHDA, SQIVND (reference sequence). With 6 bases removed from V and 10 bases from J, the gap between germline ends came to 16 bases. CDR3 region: CASSLIDSQEQFF. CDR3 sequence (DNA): TGTGCCAGTAGCCTTATAGACTCCCAGGAGCAGTTCTTC.

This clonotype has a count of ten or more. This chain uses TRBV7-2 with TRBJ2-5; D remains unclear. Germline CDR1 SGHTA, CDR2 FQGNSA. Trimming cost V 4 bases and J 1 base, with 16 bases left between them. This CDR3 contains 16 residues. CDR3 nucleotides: TGTGCCAGCAGCTCACTCCGGCCCCGGTTCCAAGAGACCCAGTACTTC. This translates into CASSSLRPRFQETQYF.

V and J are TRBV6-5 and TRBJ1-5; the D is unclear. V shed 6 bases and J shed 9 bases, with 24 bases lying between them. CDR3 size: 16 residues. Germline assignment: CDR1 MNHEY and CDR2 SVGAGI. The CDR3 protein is CASRLTSDPARGPQHF. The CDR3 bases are TGTGCCAGCAGACTTACCTCGGACCCCGCCCGAGGGCCCCAGCATTTT.

CDR3 sequence: CASSSWTSGVPNTGELFF. The DNA of the CDR3 is TGTGCCAGCAGCTCCTGGACTAGCGGGGTACCGAACACCGGGGAGCTGTTTTTT. This chain connects TRBV11-2 to TRBJ2-2, with 12 nucleotides matching TRBD2. Germline loops: CDR1 SGHAT, CDR2 FQNNGV. Losses at the gene ends were 4 bases for V and 0 bases for J; bases not matched to a gene: 6. The CDR3 runs 18 residues.

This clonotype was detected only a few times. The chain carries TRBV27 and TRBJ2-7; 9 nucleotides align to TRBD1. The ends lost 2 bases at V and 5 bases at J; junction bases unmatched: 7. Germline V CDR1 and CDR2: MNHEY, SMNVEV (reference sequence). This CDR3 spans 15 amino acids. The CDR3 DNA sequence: TGTGCCAGCAGTTTAGTATGGAGACAGGGGGACGAGCAGTACTTC. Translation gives CASSLVWRQGDEQYF.

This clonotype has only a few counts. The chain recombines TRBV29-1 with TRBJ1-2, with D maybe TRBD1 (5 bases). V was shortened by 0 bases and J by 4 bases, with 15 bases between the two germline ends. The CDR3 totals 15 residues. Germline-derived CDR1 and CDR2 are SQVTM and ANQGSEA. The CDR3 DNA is TGCAGCGTTGAAGATCGGGGCGCACTCCTCTATGGCTACACCTTC. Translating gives CSVEDRGALLYGYTF.

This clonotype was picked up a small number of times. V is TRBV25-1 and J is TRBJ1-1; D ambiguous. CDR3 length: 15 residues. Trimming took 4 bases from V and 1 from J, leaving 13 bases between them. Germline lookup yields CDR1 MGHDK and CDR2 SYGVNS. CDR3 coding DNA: TGTGCCAGCAGTGGATTAGAAGGCGGGAACACTGAAGCTTTCTTT. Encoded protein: CASSGLEGGNTEAFF. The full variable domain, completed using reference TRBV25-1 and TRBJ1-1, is EADIYQTPRYLVIGTGKKITLECSQTMGHDKMYWYQQDPGMELHLIHYSYGVNSTEKGDLSSESTVSRIRTEHFPLTLESARPSHTSQYLCASSGLEGGNTEAFFGQGTRLTVV.

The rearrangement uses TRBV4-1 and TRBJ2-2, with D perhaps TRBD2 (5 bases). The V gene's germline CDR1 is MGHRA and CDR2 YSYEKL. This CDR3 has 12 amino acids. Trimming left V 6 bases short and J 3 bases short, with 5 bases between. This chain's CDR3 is CASRRDTGELFF. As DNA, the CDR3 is TGCGCCAGCAGGCGGGACACCGGGGAGCTGTTTTTT.

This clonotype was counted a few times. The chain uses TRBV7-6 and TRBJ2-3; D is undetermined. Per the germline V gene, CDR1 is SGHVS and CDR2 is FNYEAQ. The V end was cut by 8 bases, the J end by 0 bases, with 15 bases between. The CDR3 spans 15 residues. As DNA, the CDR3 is TGTGCCAGCGACAATGAACCGGACAGCACAGATACGCAGTATTTT. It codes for CASDNEPDSTDTQYF.

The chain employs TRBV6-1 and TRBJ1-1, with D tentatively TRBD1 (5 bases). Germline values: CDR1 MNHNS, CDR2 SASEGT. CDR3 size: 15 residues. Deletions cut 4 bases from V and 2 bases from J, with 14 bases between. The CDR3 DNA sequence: TGTGCCAGCAGTGCCCTAGGGACGGGAAACACTGAAGCTTTCTTT. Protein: CASSALGTGNTEAFF.

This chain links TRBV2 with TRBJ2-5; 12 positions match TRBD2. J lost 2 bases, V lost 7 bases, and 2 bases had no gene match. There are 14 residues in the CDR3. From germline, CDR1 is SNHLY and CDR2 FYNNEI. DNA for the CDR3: TGTGCCAGCAACGGACTAGCGGGGCAAGAGACCCAGTACTTC. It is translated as CASNGLAGQETQYF.

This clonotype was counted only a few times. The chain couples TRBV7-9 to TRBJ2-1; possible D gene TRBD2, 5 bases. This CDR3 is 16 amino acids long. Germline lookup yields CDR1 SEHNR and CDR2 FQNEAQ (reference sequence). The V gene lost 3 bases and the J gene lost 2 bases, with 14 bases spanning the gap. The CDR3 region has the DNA TGTGCCAGCAGCTTTCGGACTCAGGAGGCCTACAATGAGCAGTTCTTC. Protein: CASSFRTQEAYNEQFF.

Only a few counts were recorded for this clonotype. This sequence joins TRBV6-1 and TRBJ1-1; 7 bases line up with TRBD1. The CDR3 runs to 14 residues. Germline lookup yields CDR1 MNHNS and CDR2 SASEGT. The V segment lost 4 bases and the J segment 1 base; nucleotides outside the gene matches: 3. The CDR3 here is CASSAWTGNTEAFF. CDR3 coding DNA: TGTGCCAGCAGTGCCTGGACAGGGAACACTGAAGCTTTCTTT.

CDR3 amino acids: CASSLFGPAEAFF. CDR3 DNA sequence: TGTGCCAGTAGCCTCTTTGGACCTGCTGAAGCTTTCTTT. V gene TRBV19 combines with J gene TRBJ1-1; D is unclear. The CDR3 length is 13 residues. Germline V gene sequence: CDR1 LNHDA, CDR2 SQIVND (reference sequence). Trimming stripped 6 bases from V and 6 bases from J, with 14 bases between.

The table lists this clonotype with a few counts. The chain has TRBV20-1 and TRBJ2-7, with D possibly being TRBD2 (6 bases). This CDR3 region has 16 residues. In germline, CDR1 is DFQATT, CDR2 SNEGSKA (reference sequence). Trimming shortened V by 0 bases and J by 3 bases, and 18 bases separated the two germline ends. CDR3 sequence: CSARDRADYNFYEQYF. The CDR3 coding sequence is TGCAGTGCTAGAGATAGGGCGGACTACAATTTCTACGAGCAGTACTTC.

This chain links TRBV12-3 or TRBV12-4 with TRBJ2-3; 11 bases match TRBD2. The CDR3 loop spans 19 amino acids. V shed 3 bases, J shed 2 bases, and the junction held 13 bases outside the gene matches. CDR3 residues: CASSLRLAGGFGDTDTQYF. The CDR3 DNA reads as TGTGCCAGCAGTTTGAGGCTAGCGGGGGGATTTGGGGACACAGATACGCAGTATTTT.

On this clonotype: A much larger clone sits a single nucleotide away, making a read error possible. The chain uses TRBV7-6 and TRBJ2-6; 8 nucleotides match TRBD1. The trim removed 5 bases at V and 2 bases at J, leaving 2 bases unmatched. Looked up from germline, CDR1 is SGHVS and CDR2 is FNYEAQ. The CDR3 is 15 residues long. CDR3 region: CASSKTGAGANVLTF. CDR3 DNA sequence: TGTGCCAGCAGCAAGACAGGGGCTGGGGCCAACGTCCTGACTTTC.

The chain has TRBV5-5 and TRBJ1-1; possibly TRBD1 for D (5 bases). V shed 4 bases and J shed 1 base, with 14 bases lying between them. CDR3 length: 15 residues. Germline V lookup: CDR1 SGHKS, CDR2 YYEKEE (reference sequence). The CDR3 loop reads CASSTREGPNTEAFF. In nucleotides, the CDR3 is TGTGCCAGCAGCACCCGAGAGGGACCGAACACTGAAGCTTTCTTT. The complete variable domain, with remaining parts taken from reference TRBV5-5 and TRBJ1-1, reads DAGVTQSPTHLIKTRGQQVTLRCSPISGHKSVSWYQQVLGQGPQFIFQYYEKEERGRGNFPDRFSARQFPNYSSELNVNALLLGDSALYLCASSTREGPNTEAFFGQGTRLTVV.

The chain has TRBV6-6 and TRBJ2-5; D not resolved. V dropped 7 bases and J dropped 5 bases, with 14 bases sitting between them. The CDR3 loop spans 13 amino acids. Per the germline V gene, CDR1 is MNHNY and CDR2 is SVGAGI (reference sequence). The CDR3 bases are TGTGCCAGCATCGGCTCCTCCGGGGAGACCCAGTACTTC. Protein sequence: CASIGSSGETQYF.

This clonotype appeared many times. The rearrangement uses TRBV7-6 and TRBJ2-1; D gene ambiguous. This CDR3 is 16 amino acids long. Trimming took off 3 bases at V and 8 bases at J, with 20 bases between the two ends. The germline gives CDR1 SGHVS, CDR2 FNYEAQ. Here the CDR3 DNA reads TGTGCCAGCAGCTTCGATGCGGCCCTTTTGGGCGATGAGCAGTTCTTC. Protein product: CASSFDAALLGDEQFF.

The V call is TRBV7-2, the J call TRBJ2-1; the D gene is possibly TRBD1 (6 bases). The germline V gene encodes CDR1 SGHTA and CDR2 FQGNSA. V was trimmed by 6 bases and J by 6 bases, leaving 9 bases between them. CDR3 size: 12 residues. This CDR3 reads CASRKQGNEQFF. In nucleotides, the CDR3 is TGTGCCAGCAGAAAACAGGGCAATGAGCAGTTCTTC.

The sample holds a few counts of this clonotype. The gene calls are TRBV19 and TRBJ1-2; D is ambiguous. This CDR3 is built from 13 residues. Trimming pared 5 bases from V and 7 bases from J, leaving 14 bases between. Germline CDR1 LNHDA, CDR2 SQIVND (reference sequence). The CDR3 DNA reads TGTGCCAGTAGTCATGACACCTGGGGTGGCTACACCTTC. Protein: CASSHDTWGGYTF. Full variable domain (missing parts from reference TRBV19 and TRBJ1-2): DGGITQSPKYLFRKEGQNVTLSCEQNLNHDAMYWYRQDPGQGLRLIYYSQIVNDFQKGDIAEGYSVSREKKESFPLTVTSAQKNPTAFYLCASSHDTWGGYTFGSGTRLTVV.